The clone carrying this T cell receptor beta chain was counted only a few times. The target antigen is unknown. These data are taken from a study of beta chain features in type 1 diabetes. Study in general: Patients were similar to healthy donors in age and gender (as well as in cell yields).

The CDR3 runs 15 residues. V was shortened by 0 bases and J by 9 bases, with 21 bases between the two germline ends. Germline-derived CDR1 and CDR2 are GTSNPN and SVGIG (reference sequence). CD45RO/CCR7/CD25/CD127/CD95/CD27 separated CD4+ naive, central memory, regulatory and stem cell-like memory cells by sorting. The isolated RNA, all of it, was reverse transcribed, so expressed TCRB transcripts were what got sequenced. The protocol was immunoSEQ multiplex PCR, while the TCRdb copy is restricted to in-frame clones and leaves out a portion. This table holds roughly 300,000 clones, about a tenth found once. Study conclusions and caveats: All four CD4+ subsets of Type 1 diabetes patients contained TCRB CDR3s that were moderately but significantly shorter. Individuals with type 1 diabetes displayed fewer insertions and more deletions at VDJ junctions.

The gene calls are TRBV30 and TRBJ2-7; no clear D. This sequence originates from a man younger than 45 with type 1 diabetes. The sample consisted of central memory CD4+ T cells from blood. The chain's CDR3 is CAWSVLAGLTDGQYF. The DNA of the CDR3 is TGTGCCTGGAGTGTTTTGGCAGGTCTTACGGATGGGCAGTACTTC. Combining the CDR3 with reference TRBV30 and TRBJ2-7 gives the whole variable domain SQTIHQWPATLVQPVGSPLSLECTVEGTSNPNLYWYRQAAGRGLQLLFYSVGIGQISSEVPQNLSASRPQDRQFILSSKKLLLSDSGFYLCAWSVLAGLTDGQYFGPGTRLTVT.